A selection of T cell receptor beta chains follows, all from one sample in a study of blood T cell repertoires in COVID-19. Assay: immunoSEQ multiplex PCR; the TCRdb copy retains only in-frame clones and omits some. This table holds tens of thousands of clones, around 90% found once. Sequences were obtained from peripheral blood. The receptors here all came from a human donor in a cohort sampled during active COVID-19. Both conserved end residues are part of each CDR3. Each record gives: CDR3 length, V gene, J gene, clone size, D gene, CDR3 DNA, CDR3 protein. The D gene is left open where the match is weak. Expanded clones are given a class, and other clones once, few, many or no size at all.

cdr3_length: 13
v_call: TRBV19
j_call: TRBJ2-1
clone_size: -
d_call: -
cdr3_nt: TGTGCCAGTAGTATAAGTAATCGGAATGAGCAGTTCTTC
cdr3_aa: CASSISNRNEQFF

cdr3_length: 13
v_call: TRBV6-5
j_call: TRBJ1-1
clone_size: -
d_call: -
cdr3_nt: TGTGCCAGCAGTTACTTGCAGGCCACAGAAGCTTTCTTT
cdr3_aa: CASSYLQATEAFF

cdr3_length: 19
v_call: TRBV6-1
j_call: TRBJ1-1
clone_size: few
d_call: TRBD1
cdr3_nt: TGTGCCAGCAGTGAGGCGACTATATTGAACTTAGGGGGCAACACTGAAGCTTTCTTT
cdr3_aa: CASSEATILNLGGNTEAFF

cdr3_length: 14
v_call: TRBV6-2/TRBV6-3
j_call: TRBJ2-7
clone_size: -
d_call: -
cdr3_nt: TGTGCCAGCAGTTACGGCGGGGTTAACTACGAGCAGTACTTC
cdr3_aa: CASSYGGVNYEQYF

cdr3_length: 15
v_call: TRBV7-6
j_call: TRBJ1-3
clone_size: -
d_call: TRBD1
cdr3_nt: TGTGCCAGCAGCCCCTGGACAGGTCTTGGAAACACCATATATTTT
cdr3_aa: CASSPWTGLGNTIYF

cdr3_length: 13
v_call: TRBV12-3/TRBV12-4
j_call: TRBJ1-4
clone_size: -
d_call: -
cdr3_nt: TGTGCCAGCAGCCAAGTTCAGGGTCACGGACTGTTTTTT
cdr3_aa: CASSQVQGHGLFF

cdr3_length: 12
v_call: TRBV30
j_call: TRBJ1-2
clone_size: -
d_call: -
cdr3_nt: TGTGCCTGGAGTGGGCAGAACTATGGCTACACCTTC
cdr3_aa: CAWSGQNYGYTF

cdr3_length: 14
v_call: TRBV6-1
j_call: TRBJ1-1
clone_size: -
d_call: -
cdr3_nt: TGTGCCAGCAGTGACCCAACGGGGAACACTGAAGCTTTCTTT
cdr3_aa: CASSDPTGNTEAFF

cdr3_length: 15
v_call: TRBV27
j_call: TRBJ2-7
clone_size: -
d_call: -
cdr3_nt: TGTGCCAGCAGTTTAGTCCCCAGGCTAACCGACGAGCAGTACTTC
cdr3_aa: CASSLVPRLTDEQYF

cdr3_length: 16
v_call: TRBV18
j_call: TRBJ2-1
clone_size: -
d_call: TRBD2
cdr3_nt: TGTGCCAGCTCACCACCGGGGCTAGCGGCTTACAATGAGCAGTTCTTC
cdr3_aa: CASSPPGLAAYNEQFF

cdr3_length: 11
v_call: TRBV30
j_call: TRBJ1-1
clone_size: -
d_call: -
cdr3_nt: TGTGCCTGGAGTGTGATACAGGAAGCTTTCTTT
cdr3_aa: CAWSVIQEAFF

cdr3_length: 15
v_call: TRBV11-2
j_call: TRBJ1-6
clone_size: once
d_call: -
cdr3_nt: TGTGCCAGCAGCTCCTCAAGTGGGCTTTCTTCACCCCTCCACTTT
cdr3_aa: CASSSSSGLSSPLHF

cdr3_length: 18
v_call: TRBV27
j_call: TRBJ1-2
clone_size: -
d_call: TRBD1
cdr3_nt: TGTGCCAGCAGTTTATTCCCCAACGGACAGGGAGATATAATAGGCTACACCTTC
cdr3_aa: CASSLFPNGQGDIIGYTF

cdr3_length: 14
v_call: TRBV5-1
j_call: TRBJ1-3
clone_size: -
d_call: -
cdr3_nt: TGCGCCAGCAGCTTCACAGGGTTGGGAAACACCATATATTTT
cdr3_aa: CASSFTGLGNTIYF

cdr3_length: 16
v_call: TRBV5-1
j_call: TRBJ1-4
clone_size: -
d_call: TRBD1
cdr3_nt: TGCGCCAGCAGCATATTAACAGGGGCAACTAATGAAAAACTGTTTTTT
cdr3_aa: CASSILTGATNEKLFF

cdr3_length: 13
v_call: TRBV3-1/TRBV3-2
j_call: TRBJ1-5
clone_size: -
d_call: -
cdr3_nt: TGTGCCAGCAGCCAAGATCGTGCGCAGCCCCAGCATTTT
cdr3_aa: CASSQDRAQPQHF

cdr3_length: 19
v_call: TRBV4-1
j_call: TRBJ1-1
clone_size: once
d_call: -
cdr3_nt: TGCGCCAGCAGCCACCCCGGGGGGGCTCAGCCGACGGGGGGCACTGAAGCTTTCTTT
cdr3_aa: CASSHPGGAQPTGGTEAFF

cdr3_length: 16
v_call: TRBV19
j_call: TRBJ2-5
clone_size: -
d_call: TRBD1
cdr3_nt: TGTGCCAGTCGGAGGCGACAGGGGGCCAGAGAAGAGACCCAGTACTTC
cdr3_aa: CASRRRQGAREETQYF